This TCR beta chain was captured by sequencing in a study of T cells in Graves' hyperthyroidism and ophthalmopathy. The CDR3 regions of TCR beta were amplified from RNA transcripts. RT-PCR in the first round (using the HTBI primer set) targeted the TCR CDR3. TCRdb ran MiXCR on the multiplex PCR reads and lists one entry per CDR3 protein. The sample has approximately 720,000 distinct CDR3 sequences, 18% seen once; the top ten hold 15% to 20%. Orbital computed tomography, thyroid ultrasound, serum thyroxine and TRAb, and clinical symptoms together informed the diagnoses. Germline V CDR1 and CDR2: LGHDT, YNNKEL (reference sequence). V was shortened by 0 bases and J by 7 bases, with 12 bases between the two germline ends. This CDR3 region has 14 residues. This clonotype was seen repeatedly, ten times or more.

The sequencing input was blood. The sequence was obtained from a woman between 50 and 59 years old with Graves' hyperthyroidism that later progressed to Graves' ophthalmopathy. The rearrangement links TRBV3-1 to TRBJ1-2; unclear D gene. This CDR3 is CASSQEEDVRGYTF. In DNA form, the CDR3 reads TGTGCCAGCAGCCAAGAAGAGGACGTCCGTGGCTACACCTTC.